The entry below gives a single TCR beta chain sequence along with its context. What it binds is unknown. This may be a read error, as it is one base from a much larger clone. Calling Graves' hyperthyroidism stable meant ophthalmopathy did not progress within 18 months. The authors obtained PBMCs from over 8 ml of fresh peripheral blood. There were TCR beta CDR3 regions amplified from RNA transcripts. RT-PCR in the first round (using the HTBI primer set) targeted the TCR CDR3. One entry per CDR3 protein results from TCRdb running MiXCR on the multiplex PCR reads. The sample includes about 680,000 distinct CDR3 sequences, over 35% seen only once; the top ten take more than 25%. This specimen belongs to a study of T cells in Graves' hyperthyroidism and ophthalmopathy. Per the germline V gene, CDR1 is LNHNV and CDR2 is YYDKDF (reference sequence). This CDR3 contains 12 residues. Study results and limitations: The blood repertoire included most of the expanded thyroid clonotypes above 0.001. Model predictions of ophthalmopathy came a median 6.5 months before onset.

Source material: blood. This chain joins TRBV15 and TRBJ2-5; unclear D gene. The origin of this receptor is a woman aged 40 to 55 with Graves' hyperthyroidism. In DNA form, the CDR3 reads TGTGTCAGCAGCGTAATCCCGGAGACCCAGTACTTC. This translates into CVSSVIPETQYF.